Listed below are T cell receptor beta chains from one sample, sequenced in a study of blood T cell repertoires in COVID-19. Some clones are missing from TCRdb's copy, which holds only in-frame ones; the method was immunoSEQ multiplex PCR. The table has 250,000 to 300,000 clones, over 75% seen once. The specimen sequenced was PBMCs or T cells enriched from blood (not recorded which). The origin of the receptors is a woman between 50 and 59 years old who had recovered from COVID-19. CDR3s include the opening cysteine and the closing phenylalanine or tryptophan. The order of the fields is D gene, clone size, J gene, V gene, CDR3 protein, CDR3 DNA. A D gene is named only where the DNA matches it firmly. Rows give clone size only sometimes, using once, few, many, or a class for an expanded clone.

D gene: TRBD2; clone size: -; J gene: TRBJ2-2; V gene: TRBV9; CDR3 protein: CASSVAASGSDTGELFF; CDR3 DNA: TGTGCCAGCAGCGTAGCGGCTAGCGGGAGTGACACCGGGGAGCTGTTTTTT
D gene: -; clone size: -; J gene: TRBJ1-3; V gene: TRBV28; CDR3 protein: CASSTGYISGNTIYF; CDR3 DNA: TGTGCCAGCAGCACAGGGTACATCTCTGGAAACACCATATATTTT
D gene: TRBD2; clone size: few; J gene: TRBJ2-1; V gene: TRBV3-1/TRBV3-2; CDR3 protein: CASSQANTGLAGGVQFF; CDR3 DNA: TGTGCCAGCAGCCAAGCAAATACGGGACTAGCGGGAGGCGTGCAGTTCTTC
D gene: TRBD1; clone size: -; J gene: TRBJ1-4; V gene: TRBV25-1; CDR3 protein: CASSPSNRGSGEKLFF; CDR3 DNA: TGTGCCAGCAGCCCGTCTAACAGGGGTAGTGGCGAAAAACTGTTTTTT
D gene: -; clone size: -; J gene: TRBJ1-2; V gene: TRBV28; CDR3 protein: CASSLLGPTRGYTF; CDR3 DNA: TGTGCCAGCAGTTTACTCGGCCCAACGCGGGGCTACACCTTC
D gene: -; clone size: once; J gene: TRBJ1-1; V gene: TRBV5-4; CDR3 protein: CASITDKEGAMNTEAFF; CDR3 DNA: TGTGCCAGCATCACGGACAAGGAAGGGGCAATGAACACTGAAGCTTTCTTT
D gene: -; clone size: -; J gene: TRBJ2-3; V gene: TRBV28; CDR3 protein: CASNPGGADTQYF; CDR3 DNA: TGTGCCAGCAACCCGGGGGGCGCAGATACGCAGTATTTT
D gene: -; clone size: -; J gene: TRBJ1-1; V gene: TRBV18; CDR3 protein: CASSQGQNTEAFF; CDR3 DNA: TGTGCCAGCTCACAGGGACAGAACACTGAAGCTTTCTTT
D gene: TRBD1; clone size: -; J gene: TRBJ2-7; V gene: TRBV18; CDR3 protein: CASSPDRGHSGDPYEQYF; CDR3 DNA: TGTGCCAGCTCACCGGACAGGGGGCATTCTGGTGACCCCTACGAGCAGTACTTC
D gene: -; clone size: -; J gene: TRBJ2-4; V gene: TRBV28; CDR3 protein: CASKGGAKNIQYF; CDR3 DNA: TGTGCCAGCAAAGGGGGAGCCAAAAACATTCAGTACTTC
D gene: -; clone size: few; J gene: TRBJ1-1; V gene: TRBV10-1; CDR3 protein: CASSETANTEAFF; CDR3 DNA: TGCGCCAGCAGTGAGACAGCGAACACTGAAGCTTTCTTT
D gene: TRBD2; clone size: few; J gene: TRBJ2-1; V gene: TRBV6-5; CDR3 protein: CASKPRTSANEQFF; CDR3 DNA: TGTGCCAGCAAGCCCCGAACTAGCGCCAATGAGCAGTTCTTC
D gene: TRBD2; clone size: -; J gene: TRBJ2-1; V gene: TRBV4-1; CDR3 protein: CASSQGRRERLNEQFF; CDR3 DNA: TGCGCCAGCAGCCAGGGTCGGCGGGAGAGACTCAATGAGCAGTTCTTC
D gene: TRBD2; clone size: -; J gene: TRBJ2-1; V gene: TRBV24-1; CDR3 protein: CATSDPSGTNNEQFF; CDR3 DNA: TGTGCCACCAGTGATCCTAGCGGGACGAACAATGAGCAGTTCTTC
D gene: TRBD1; clone size: -; J gene: TRBJ1-5; V gene: TRBV3-1/TRBV3-2; CDR3 protein: CASSPQNRGPQPQHF; CDR3 DNA: TGTGCCAGCAGCCCACAAAACAGGGGCCCTCAGCCCCAGCATTTT
D gene: TRBD1; clone size: -; J gene: TRBJ1-1; V gene: TRBV5-1; CDR3 protein: CASSFTGGKNTEAFF; CDR3 DNA: TGCGCCAGCAGCTTTACAGGGGGTAAGAACACTGAAGCTTTCTTT
D gene: TRBD2; clone size: -; J gene: TRBJ2-7; V gene: TRBV13; CDR3 protein: CASSFPGTSGSMNEQYF; CDR3 DNA: TGTGCCAGCAGCTTCCCCGGGACTAGCGGGAGCATGAACGAGCAGTACTTC
D gene: TRBD1; clone size: -; J gene: TRBJ2-3; V gene: TRBV7-9; CDR3 protein: CASSPRQGADTQYF; CDR3 DNA: TGTGCCAGCAGCCCCCGGCAGGGGGCCGATACGCAGTATTTT
D gene: -; clone size: -; J gene: TRBJ1-3; V gene: TRBV7-6; CDR3 protein: CASSLVGAAGNTIYF; CDR3 DNA: TGTGCCAGCAGCTTAGTGGGGGCAGCTGGAAACACCATATATTTT
D gene: TRBD2; clone size: -; J gene: TRBJ2-1; V gene: TRBV5-5; CDR3 protein: CASSFGTSFFGEQFF; CDR3 DNA: TGTGCCAGCAGCTTTGGGACTAGTTTCTTCGGTGAGCAGTTCTTC
D gene: TRBD1; clone size: -; J gene: TRBJ2-5; V gene: TRBV3-1/TRBV3-2; CDR3 protein: CASSHLMTGFVETQYF; CDR3 DNA: TGTGCCAGCAGCCATCTTATGACAGGGTTTGTGGAGACCCAGTACTTC
D gene: TRBD1; clone size: -; J gene: TRBJ1-5; V gene: TRBV2; CDR3 protein: CASSERTGGYQPQHF; CDR3 DNA: TGTGCCAGCAGCGAGAGGACAGGGGGCTATCAGCCCCAGCATTTT
D gene: TRBD1; clone size: -; J gene: TRBJ2-7; V gene: TRBV6-5; CDR3 protein: CASSYSFGTGSYEQYF; CDR3 DNA: TGTGCCAGCAGTTATAGCTTCGGGACAGGGTCCTACGAGCAGTACTTC
D gene: TRBD2; clone size: few; J gene: TRBJ2-2; V gene: TRBV3-1/TRBV3-2; CDR3 protein: CASSRKGTSYSGELFF; CDR3 DNA: TGTGCCAGCAGCCGCAAGGGGACTAGCTATTCCGGGGAGCTGTTTTTT
D gene: TRBD1; clone size: -; J gene: TRBJ1-1; V gene: TRBV2; CDR3 protein: CASTITGVVSSEAFF; CDR3 DNA: TGTGCCAGCACCATAACAGGGGTGGTTTCTTCTGAAGCTTTCTTT
D gene: TRBD1; clone size: -; J gene: TRBJ1-4; V gene: TRBV2; CDR3 protein: CASSPDREELFF; CDR3 DNA: TGTGCCAGCAGCCCAGACAGGGAGGAACTGTTTTTT
D gene: TRBD1; clone size: -; J gene: TRBJ1-2; V gene: TRBV19; CDR3 protein: CASSITPWGTGDYGYTF; CDR3 DNA: TGTGCCAGTAGTATTACCCCGTGGGGGACAGGAGACTATGGCTACACCTTC
D gene: -; clone size: -; J gene: TRBJ2-7; V gene: TRBV2; CDR3 protein: CASSFSYEQYF; CDR3 DNA: TGTGCCAGCAGCTTTTCTTACGAGCAGTACTTC
D gene: TRBD2; clone size: -; J gene: TRBJ2-5; V gene: TRBV6-5; CDR3 protein: CASSLLLAGVQETQYF; CDR3 DNA: TGTGCCAGCAGTTTGCTCCTAGCGGGAGTTCAGGAGACCCAGTACTTC
D gene: TRBD1; clone size: -; J gene: TRBJ1-1; V gene: TRBV18; CDR3 protein: CASSGDRGPNTEAFF; CDR3 DNA: TGTGCCAGCTCAGGCGACAGGGGCCCTAACACTGAAGCTTTCTTT
D gene: -; clone size: -; J gene: TRBJ1-2; V gene: TRBV28; CDR3 protein: CASSFKPDRQDNYGYTF; CDR3 DNA: TGTGCCAGCAGTTTCAAACCCGACAGGCAAGATAACTATGGCTACACCTTC
D gene: -; clone size: -; J gene: TRBJ2-1; V gene: TRBV29-1; CDR3 protein: CSVRAMGAANEQFF; CDR3 DNA: TGCAGCGTTCGAGCGATGGGGGCGGCCAATGAGCAGTTCTTC
D gene: TRBD2; clone size: -; J gene: TRBJ2-1; V gene: TRBV14; CDR3 protein: CASSQGSSGRFEQFF; CDR3 DNA: TGTGCCAGCAGCCAAGGATCTAGCGGGAGGTTTGAGCAGTTCTTC
D gene: -; clone size: -; J gene: TRBJ2-3; V gene: TRBV25-1; CDR3 protein: CASSVTDTQYF; CDR3 DNA: TGTGCCAGCAGTGTAACAGATACGCAGTATTTT
D gene: -; clone size: -; J gene: TRBJ2-7; V gene: TRBV25-1; CDR3 protein: CASSELGASYEQYF; CDR3 DNA: TGTGCCAGCAGTGAATTGGGGGCATCCTACGAGCAGTACTTC
D gene: TRBD1; clone size: -; J gene: TRBJ1-1; V gene: TRBV5-1; CDR3 protein: CASSFVTGDTEAFF; CDR3 DNA: TGCGCCAGCAGCTTTGTCACAGGGGACACTGAAGCTTTCTTT
D gene: -; clone size: -; J gene: TRBJ1-1; V gene: TRBV11-2; CDR3 protein: CASSLVSQSKAFF; CDR3 DNA: TGTGCCAGCAGCTTAGTCTCCCAGTCAAAAGCTTTCTTT
D gene: -; clone size: -; J gene: TRBJ1-1; V gene: TRBV19; CDR3 protein: CASSMARRDTEAFF; CDR3 DNA: TGTGCCAGTAGTATGGCAAGGAGGGACACTGAAGCTTTCTTT
D gene: -; clone size: -; J gene: TRBJ2-2; V gene: TRBV6-2/TRBV6-3; CDR3 protein: CASSYGGATNTGELFF; CDR3 DNA: TGTGCCAGCAGTTACGGGGGGGCAACGAACACCGGGGAGCTGTTTTTT
D gene: TRBD1; clone size: -; J gene: TRBJ2-7; V gene: TRBV4-2; CDR3 protein: CASSQEWRQGAGEQYF; CDR3 DNA: TGTGCCAGCAGCCAAGAGTGGAGACAGGGGGCCGGCGAGCAGTACTTC
D gene: -; clone size: -; J gene: TRBJ1-5; V gene: TRBV5-5; CDR3 protein: CASSLNTGKGQPQHF; CDR3 DNA: TGTGCCAGCAGCCTGAATACAGGGAAGGGTCAGCCCCAGCATTTT
D gene: -; clone size: -; J gene: TRBJ1-2; V gene: TRBV20-1; CDR3 protein: CSAEDTYGYTF; CDR3 DNA: TGCAGTGCTGAGGACACCTATGGCTACACCTTC
D gene: -; clone size: -; J gene: TRBJ1-2; V gene: TRBV29-1; CDR3 protein: CSVARADIYGYTF; CDR3 DNA: TGCAGCGTTGCCCGAGCAGACATCTATGGCTACACCTTC
D gene: TRBD2; clone size: -; J gene: TRBJ2-7; V gene: TRBV7-9; CDR3 protein: CASSSYGTSGKFSYEQYF; CDR3 DNA: TGTGCCAGCAGCTCATATGGGACTAGCGGAAAATTCTCCTACGAGCAGTACTTC
D gene: TRBD2; clone size: -; J gene: TRBJ2-5; V gene: TRBV7-7; CDR3 protein: CASSPGLAVKETQYF; CDR3 DNA: TGTGCTAGCAGCCCTGGACTAGCGGTTAAAGAGACCCAGTACTTC
D gene: TRBD1; clone size: -; J gene: TRBJ1-6; V gene: TRBV5-1; CDR3 protein: CASSSDRANSPLHF; CDR3 DNA: TGCGCCAGCAGCTCGGACAGGGCTAATTCACCCCTCCACTTT
D gene: -; clone size: -; J gene: TRBJ1-5; V gene: TRBV5-1; CDR3 protein: CASSLGSGNSNQPQHF; CDR3 DNA: TGCGCCAGCAGCTTGGGGTCAGGGAATAGCAATCAGCCCCAGCATTTT
D gene: TRBD2; clone size: -; J gene: TRBJ2-1; V gene: TRBV5-1; CDR3 protein: CASSLASGVYNEQFF; CDR3 DNA: TGCGCCAGCAGCTTGGCTAGCGGGGTTTACAATGAGCAGTTCTTC
D gene: TRBD2; clone size: -; J gene: TRBJ2-7; V gene: TRBV15; CDR3 protein: CATAAGGPYEQYF; CDR3 DNA: TGTGCCACCGCAGCGGGAGGGCCCTACGAGCAGTACTTC
D gene: -; clone size: -; J gene: TRBJ1-4; V gene: TRBV12-3/TRBV12-4; CDR3 protein: CASSRNEKLFF; CDR3 DNA: TGTGCCAGCAGCCGTAATGAAAAACTGTTTTTT
D gene: -; clone size: -; J gene: TRBJ1-3; V gene: TRBV6-5; CDR3 protein: CASSYGPGTIYF; CDR3 DNA: TGTGCCAGCAGTTACGGTCCAGGCACCATATATTTT
D gene: TRBD2; clone size: -; J gene: TRBJ2-1; V gene: TRBV11-2; CDR3 protein: CASSSGTGSYNEQFF; CDR3 DNA: TGTGCCAGCTCCAGCGGGACCGGCTCCTACAATGAGCAGTTCTTC
D gene: -; clone size: -; J gene: TRBJ2-5; V gene: TRBV18; CDR3 protein: CASSPYRDQETQYF; CDR3 DNA: TGTGCCAGCTCACCCTACAGGGACCAAGAGACCCAGTACTTC
D gene: TRBD1; clone size: once; J gene: TRBJ2-7; V gene: TRBV19; CDR3 protein: CASSIVTGLHYEQYF; CDR3 DNA: TGTGCCAGTAGTATAGTGACAGGGCTCCACTACGAGCAGTACTTC
D gene: -; clone size: few; J gene: TRBJ2-2; V gene: TRBV21-1; CDR3 protein: CASSAQDREDTGELFF; CDR3 DNA: TGTGCCAGCAGCGCCCAGGACAGGGAGGATACCGGGGAGCTGTTTTTT
D gene: -; clone size: -; J gene: TRBJ1-4; V gene: TRBV27; CDR3 protein: CASRQGIGEKLFF; CDR3 DNA: TGTGCCAGCAGGCAGGGTATCGGTGAAAAACTGTTTTTT
D gene: -; clone size: -; J gene: TRBJ2-3; V gene: TRBV5-1; CDR3 protein: CASSLEWGPTDTQYF; CDR3 DNA: TGCGCCAGCAGCTTGGAGTGGGGCCCCACAGATACGCAGTATTTT
D gene: TRBD2; clone size: -; J gene: TRBJ2-3; V gene: TRBV2; CDR3 protein: CARSGISDTQYF; CDR3 DNA: TGTGCCAGAAGCGGGATATCAGATACGCAGTATTTT
D gene: -; clone size: -; J gene: TRBJ1-2; V gene: TRBV7-9; CDR3 protein: CASSLGGRGSGGGYTF; CDR3 DNA: TGTGCCAGCAGCTTAGGGGGGCGCGGATCGGGAGGCGGCTACACCTTC